The 8 T cell receptor beta chains below were found in one sample sequenced in a study of T-cell memory formation after mild COVID-19 (dated by TCRdb to the early 2020s). Receptor amplification or capture employed 5' RACE. TCRdb records Illumina NovaSeq 6000 as the sequencer. Through fastp at Q25 and MiXCR, TCRdb rebuilt clones from the public reads, retaining in-frame beta chains. Every distinct CDR3 protein forms one entry, paired with its most common genes and DNA. The sample table records around 200,000 distinct CDR3 sequences; about 21% of these occur just once. The top ten clones comprise 20% to 25% of the sample. Sequenced: PBMCs or a T cell subset sorted from them (not recorded which). The receptors come from an adult woman who had mild COVID-19 (a few samples of this study predate the infection). The sample titles of this study are shuffled in the database, so cell type and time point are left out; the donor was told from shared clones.

The sample holds a few counts of this clonotype. J is TRBJ2-4 and V is TRBV5-1; maybe TRBD2 (5 bases). Trimming removed 0 bases from V and 2 bases from J, with 12 bases in between. This CDR3 contains 16 residues. The germline gives CDR1 SGHRS, CDR2 YFSETQ. The CDR3 here is CASSLAEGRTKNIQYF. As DNA, the CDR3 is TGCGCCAGCAGCTTGGCCGAGGGCCGGACCAAAAACATTCAGTACTTC.

J is TRBJ1-1 and V is TRBV6-5; D is possibly TRBD1 (5 bases). This CDR3 contains 14 residues. With 2 bases removed from V and 1 base from J, the gap between germline ends came to 8 bases. Germline V CDR1 and CDR2: MNHEY, SVGAGI. This chain's CDR3 is CASSYGDGNTEAFF. CDR3 DNA sequence: TGTGCCAGCAGTTACGGGGACGGGAACACTGAAGCTTTCTTT.

This clonotype appeared a few times. This chain uses TRBV3-1 with TRBJ1-4; TRBD1 matches at 8 bases. This CDR3 has 16 amino acids. V was clipped by 0 bases and J by 8 bases; unmatched bases: 8. Germline V gives CDR1 LGHDT, CDR2 YNNKEL (reference sequence). The CDR3 protein is CASSQEGPGTGEKLFF. CDR3 bases: TGTGCCAGCAGCCAAGAAGGCCCCGGGACAGGCGAAAAACTGTTTTTT.

This CDR3 reads CSDRTSGRNEQFF. The CDR3 nucleotides read TGCAGCGACCGGACTAGCGGGAGAAATGAGCAGTTCTTC. The chain uses TRBV29-1 and TRBJ2-1; TRBD2 agrees at 13 bases. Trimming took 7 bases from V and 7 from J; bases not matched to a gene: 4. The CDR3 is made up of 13 amino acids. Germline CDR1 and CDR2: SQVTM and ANQGSEA.

In its sample, this clonotype was seen a few times. The chain is built from TRBV4-1 and TRBJ2-5, with TRBD1 as a possible D gene (6 bases). Germline-derived CDR1 and CDR2 are MGHRA and YSYEKL. The CDR3 extends over 12 amino acids. V was pared by 1 base and J by 8 bases, with 8 bases between. The CDR3: CASSQARGTQYF. The CDR3, as DNA: TGCGCCAGCAGCCAAGCCAGGGGAACCCAGTACTTC.

The chain has TRBV6-2 or TRBV6-3 and TRBJ2-2; D not resolved. The CDR3 consists of 12 residues. The germline CDR1 and CDR2 sequences are MNHEY and SVGEGT. V was shortened by 5 bases and J by 6 bases, with 7 bases between the two germline ends. The CDR3: CASSTEAGELFF. CDR3 DNA sequence: TGTGCCAGCAGTACAGAGGCCGGGGAGCTGTTTTTT.

J is TRBJ2-5 and V is TRBV15, with a tentative D call TRBD2 (5 bases). V was clipped by 3 bases and J by 5 bases, with 13 bases between them. Germline lookup yields CDR1 LNHNV and CDR2 YYDKDF (reference sequence). The CDR3 covers 14 residues. For the CDR3, the DNA is TGTGCCACCAGCAGCGCCGGGAATCTTGAGACCCAGTACTTC. Translation: CATSSAGNLETQYF.

The chain recombines TRBV29-1 with TRBJ1-1; D perhaps matches TRBD1 (6 bases). The V end lost 2 bases, the J end lost 8 bases, and 9 bases lay between the germline ends. CDR3 length: 11 residues. Germline V gene sequence: CDR1 SQVTM, CDR2 ANQGSEA. DNA for the CDR3: TGCAGCGTTGAAAGTGACAGGGAAGCTTTCTTT. It translates to CSVESDREAFF.